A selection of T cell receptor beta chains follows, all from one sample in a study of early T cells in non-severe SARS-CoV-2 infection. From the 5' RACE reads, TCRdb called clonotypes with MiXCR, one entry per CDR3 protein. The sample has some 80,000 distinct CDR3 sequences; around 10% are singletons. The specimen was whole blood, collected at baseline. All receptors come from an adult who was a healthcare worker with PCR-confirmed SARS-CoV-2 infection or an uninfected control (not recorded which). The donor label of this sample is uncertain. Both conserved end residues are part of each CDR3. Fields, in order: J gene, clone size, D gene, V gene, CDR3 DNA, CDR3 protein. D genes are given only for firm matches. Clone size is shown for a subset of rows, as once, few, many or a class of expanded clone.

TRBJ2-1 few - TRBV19 TGTGCCAGTAGTATGCCAGCGACGGCCTACAATGAGCAGTTCTTC CASSMPATAYNEQFF
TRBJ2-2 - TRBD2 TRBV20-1 TGCAGTGGACTAGCGGGAGGGACCGGGGAGCTGTTTTTT CSGLAGGTGELFF
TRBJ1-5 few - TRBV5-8 TGTGCCAGCAGCTTGGAGGGGACTCAGCCCCAGCATTTT CASSLEGTQPQHF
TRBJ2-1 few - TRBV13 TGTGCCAGCAGCTTCGGCGGGCGAGACAATGAGCAGTTCTTC CASSFGGRDNEQFF
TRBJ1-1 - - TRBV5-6 TGTGCCAGCAGCTTTGGGGGACCCGAAGCTTTCTTT CASSFGGPEAFF
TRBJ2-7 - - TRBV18 TGTGCCAGCTCACCACAGACAGTACGGTCCGACGAGCAGTACTTC CASSPQTVRSDEQYF
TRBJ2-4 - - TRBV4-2 TGTGCCAGCAGCCAAGAACCCTCAGGGGCGGTTGACATTCTGTACTTC CASSQEPSGAVDILYF
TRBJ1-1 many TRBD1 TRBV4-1 TGCGCCAGCAGCCAAGGGACCTGGGACAGGGGGAACACTGAAGCTTTCTTT CASSQGTWDRGNTEAFF
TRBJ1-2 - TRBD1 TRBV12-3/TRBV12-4 TGTGCCAGCAGTCAGAGACAGGGCTATGGCTACACCTTC CASSQRQGYGYTF
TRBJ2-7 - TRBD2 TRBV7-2 TGTGCCAGCAGCTTACGAGGACTAGCGTCCTACGAGCAGTACTTC CASSLRGLASYEQYF
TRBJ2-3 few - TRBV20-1 TGCAGTGCTCCCCAACTCAGGCAAACTAGCACAGATACGCAGTATTTT CSAPQLRQTSTDTQYF
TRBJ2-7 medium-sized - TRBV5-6 TGTGCCAGCAGCTTCCTTTCAACCTACGAGCAGTACTTC CASSFLSTYEQYF
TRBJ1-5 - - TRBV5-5 TGTGCCAGCAGCTTGTACCCAGATCAGCCCCAGCATTTT CASSLYPDQPQHF
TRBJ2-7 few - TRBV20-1 TGCAGTGCCTCGACAGGCAACTACTACGAGCAGTACTTC CSASTGNYYEQYF
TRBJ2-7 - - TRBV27 TGTGCCAGCGCGGCTGCCCTATACGAGCAGTACTTC CASAAALYEQYF
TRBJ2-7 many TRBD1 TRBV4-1 TGCGCCAGCAGCCGGGCCGGGACAGACGCCTACGAGCAGTACTTC CASSRAGTDAYEQYF
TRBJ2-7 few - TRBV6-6 TGTGCCAGCAACCCGGACGGTAATACCTACGAGCAGTACTTC CASNPDGNTYEQYF
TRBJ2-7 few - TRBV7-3 TGTGCCAGCACCGACACCCGAACCGGGACAATGGCCTACGAGCAGTACTTC CASTDTRTGTMAYEQYF
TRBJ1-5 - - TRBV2 TGTGCCAGCAGTTTCGGACCTGGGGATCCCCAGCATTTT CASSFGPGDPQHF
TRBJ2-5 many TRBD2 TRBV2 TGTGCCAGCAGGACCTGGGGAGGGGCAGAGACCCAGTACTTC CASRTWGGAETQYF
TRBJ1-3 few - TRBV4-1 TGCGCCATCCGACAGACTGCTAGCTCTGGAAACACCATATATTTT CAIRQTASSGNTIYF
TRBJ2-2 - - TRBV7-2 TGTGCCAGCAGCAGCCGGGTTCCGAACACCGGGGAGCTGTTTTTT CASSSRVPNTGELFF
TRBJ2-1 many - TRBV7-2 TGTGCCAGCAGCCCCCGTGTGGGGACCTTTTCGCCCACTGAGCAGTTCTTC CASSPRVGTFSPTEQFF
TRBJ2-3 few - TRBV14 TGTGCCAGCAGCCAAGGATTTTCAGGGCTTGGGGGCACAGATACGCAGTATTTT CASSQGFSGLGGTDTQYF
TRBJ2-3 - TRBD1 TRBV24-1 TGTGCCACCAGTGATTTACGCACAGGGGTCGTGTTTCGCACAGATACGCAGTATTTT CATSDLRTGVVFRTDTQYF
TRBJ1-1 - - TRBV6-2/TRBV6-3 TGTGCCAGCAGTTACTCGTACAGGTCGAACACTGAAGCTTTCTTT CASSYSYRSNTEAFF
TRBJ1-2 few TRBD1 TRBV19 TGTGCCAGTACCCCCCTGACAGGGAAGGTTTCGGGCTACACCTTC CASTPLTGKVSGYTF
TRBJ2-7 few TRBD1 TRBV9 TGTGCCAGCAGCGTATCCGGACAGGTCTACGAGCAGTACTTC CASSVSGQVYEQYF
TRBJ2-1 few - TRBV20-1 TGCAGTGCTAGAGATATGTACGGGACTGACTACAATGAGCAGTTCTTC CSARDMYGTDYNEQFF
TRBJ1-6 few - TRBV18 TGTGCCAGCTCAACAGCTAATTCACCCCTCCACTTT CASSTANSPLHF
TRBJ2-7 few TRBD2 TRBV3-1 TGTGCCAGCAGCCAAGTCGGACTAGCGGTTTACGAGCAGTACTTC CASSQVGLAVYEQYF
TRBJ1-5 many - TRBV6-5 TGTGCCAGCAGTTACGAGGGTCGAAGGGGCGATCAGCCCCAGCATTTT CASSYEGRRGDQPQHF
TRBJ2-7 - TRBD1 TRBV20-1 TGCAGTGCTAGAGATCCCGAGACAGGGGGCAGCGAGCAGTACTTC CSARDPETGGSEQYF
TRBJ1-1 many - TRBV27 TGTGCCAGCAGTTTTCGGAACGAAGCTTTCTTT CASSFRNEAFF
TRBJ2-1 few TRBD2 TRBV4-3 TGCGCCAGCAGTCCCTTAGGGACTACTGAGCAGTTCTTC CASSPLGTTEQFF
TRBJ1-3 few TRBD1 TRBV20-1 TGCAGTGCTCGGGGGACAGCTGGAAACACCATATATTTT CSARGTAGNTIYF
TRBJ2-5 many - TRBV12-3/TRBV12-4 TGTGCCAGCAGTAGGGGCGAAGAGACCCAGTACTTC CASSRGEETQYF
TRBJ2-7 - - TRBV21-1 TGTGCCAGCAGCAGGATATGTCACTCCTACGAGCAGTACTTC CASSRICHSYEQYF
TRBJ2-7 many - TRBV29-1 TGCAGTGTATTCGGATTGTTCTCCTACGAGCAGTACTTC CSVFGLFSYEQYF
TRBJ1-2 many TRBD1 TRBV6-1 TGTGCCAGCAGGGGACAGGGAAGGTACACCTTC CASRGQGRYTF
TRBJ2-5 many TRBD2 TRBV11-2 TGTGCCAGCAGCCAAAGGACTAGCGGGGGCCTCTTTCAAGAGACCCAGTACTTC CASSQRTSGGLFQETQYF
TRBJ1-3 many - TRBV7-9 TGTGCCAGCAGCTTACTTGGAAACACCATATATTTT CASSLLGNTIYF
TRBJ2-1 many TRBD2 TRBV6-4 TGTGCCAGCAGTCCTAGCGGGAGAAGGTCCTACAATGAGCAGTTCTTC CASSPSGRRSYNEQFF
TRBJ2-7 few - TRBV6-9 TGTGCCAGCAGCCCCATGGGGGGCCCCTACGAGCAGTACTTC CASSPMGGPYEQYF
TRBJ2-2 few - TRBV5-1 TGCGCCAGCAGCGCAGGGAGCAGCACCGGGGAGCTGTTTTTT CASSAGSSTGELFF
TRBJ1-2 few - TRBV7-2 TGTGCCAGCAGCCCCGAGGCCCGTGGTTATGGCTACACCTTC CASSPEARGYGYTF
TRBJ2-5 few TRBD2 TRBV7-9 TGTGCCAGCAGCCTAGGACTAGCGGGGAGACTCCAAGAGACCCAGTACTTC CASSLGLAGRLQETQYF
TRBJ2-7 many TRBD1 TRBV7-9 TGTGCCAGCAGCCTAGCTGACAGGGGGCGAACTCAAGAGCAGTACTTC CASSLADRGRTQEQYF